This TCR beta chain originates from a study of control samples from healthy donors and cancer patients. Using immunoSEQ multiplex PCR, the repertoire was profiled, and TCRdb retains in-frame clones only, with some absent. This sample has 400,000 to 500,000 clones, with 80% to 95% found just once. From germline, CDR1 is SEHNR and CDR2 FQNEAQ (reference sequence). The CDR3 length is 17 residues. With 5 bases removed from V and 7 bases from J, the gap between germline ends came to 26 bases. The material sequenced was PBMCs. This sequence was found in a man in his forties with head and neck cancer. The chain couples TRBV7-9 to TRBJ2-5, with a weak D call TRBD2 (6 bases). CDR3 loop: CASSRHFRDWGSLTQYF. CDR3 DNA: TGTGCCAGCAGCCGCCATTTCCGGGACTGGGGATCGTTGACCCAGTACTTC.